This passage covers 2 T cell receptor beta chains from one sample sequenced in a study of T cell responses to AZD1222 COVID-19 vaccine. Libraries were prepared by immunoSEQ multiplex PCR; TCRdb keeps only in-frame clonotypes and omits some of them. The table shows 100,000 to 150,000 clones, with 80% to 90% occurring only once. This specimen was peripheral blood, taken on day 0 of AZD1222 vaccination. These receptor sequences come from an adult in good health.

This sequence joins TRBV5-6 and TRBJ1-5; D call uncertain. Germline loops: CDR1 SGHDT, CDR2 YYEEEE. V was pared by 0 bases and J by 1 base, with 8 bases between. This CDR3 spans 15 amino acids. CDR3 region: CASSLVGSSNQPQHF. CDR3 nucleotides: TGTGCCAGCAGCTTGGTGGGCTCGAGCAATCAGCCCCAGCATTTT.

The rearrangement joins TRBV5-1 to TRBJ2-7, with 10 bases identical to TRBD1. Germline V lookup: CDR1 SGHRS, CDR2 YFSETQ. This CDR3 is built from 14 residues. V shed 6 bases, J shed 6 bases, and the junction held 9 bases outside the gene matches. CDR3 DNA: TGCGCCAGCAAATCTTCGACAGGGGGCCTCGAGCAGTACTTC. Its protein product is CASKSSTGGLEQYF.